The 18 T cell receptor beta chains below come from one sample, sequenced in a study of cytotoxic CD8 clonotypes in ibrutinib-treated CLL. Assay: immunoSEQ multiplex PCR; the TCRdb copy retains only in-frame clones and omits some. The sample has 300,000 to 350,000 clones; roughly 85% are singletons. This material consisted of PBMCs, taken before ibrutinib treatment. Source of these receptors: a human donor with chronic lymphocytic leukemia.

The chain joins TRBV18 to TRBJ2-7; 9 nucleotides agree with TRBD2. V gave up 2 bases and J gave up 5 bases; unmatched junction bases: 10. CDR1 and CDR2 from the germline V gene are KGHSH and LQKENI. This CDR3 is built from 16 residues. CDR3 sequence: CASSPNLAGASDEQYF. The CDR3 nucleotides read TGTGCCAGCTCACCAAATTTAGCGGGAGCAAGCGACGAGCAGTACTTC.

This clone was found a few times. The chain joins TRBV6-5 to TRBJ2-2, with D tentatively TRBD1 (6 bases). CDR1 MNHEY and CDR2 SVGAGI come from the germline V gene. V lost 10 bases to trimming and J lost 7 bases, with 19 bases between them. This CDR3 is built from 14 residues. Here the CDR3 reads CAIANYRVGGELFF. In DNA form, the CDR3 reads TGTGCCATCGCCAACTACAGGGTTGGCGGGGAGCTGTTTTTT.

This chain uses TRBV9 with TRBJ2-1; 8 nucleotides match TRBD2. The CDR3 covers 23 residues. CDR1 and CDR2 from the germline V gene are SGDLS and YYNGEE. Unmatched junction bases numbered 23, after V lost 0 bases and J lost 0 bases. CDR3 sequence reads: CASSVVRQLVASGPFGSYNEQFF. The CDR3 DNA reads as TGTGCCAGCAGCGTAGTTCGACAACTGGTGGCTAGCGGGCCGTTCGGCTCCTACAATGAGCAGTTCTTC.

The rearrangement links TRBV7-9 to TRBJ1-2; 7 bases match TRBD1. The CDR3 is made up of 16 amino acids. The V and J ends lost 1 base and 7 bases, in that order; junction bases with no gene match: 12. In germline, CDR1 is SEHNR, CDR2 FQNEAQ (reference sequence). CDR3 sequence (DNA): TGTGCCAGCAGCTTAGTTGGTACAGGGGCAGGGAGTGGCTACACCTTC. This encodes CASSLVGTGAGSGYTF. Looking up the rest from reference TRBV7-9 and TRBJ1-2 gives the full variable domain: DTGVSQNPRHKITKRGQNVTFRCDPISEHNRLYWYRQTLGQGPEFLTYFQNEAQLEKSRLLSDRFSAERPKGSFSTLEIQRTEQGDSAMYLCASSLVGTGAGSGYTFGSGTRLTVV.

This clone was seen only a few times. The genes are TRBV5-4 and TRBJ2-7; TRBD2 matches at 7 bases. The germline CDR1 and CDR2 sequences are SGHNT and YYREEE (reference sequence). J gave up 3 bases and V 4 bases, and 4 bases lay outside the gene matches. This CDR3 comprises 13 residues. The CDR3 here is CASSPSSGYEQYF. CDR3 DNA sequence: TGTGCCAGCAGCCCCTCTAGCGGCTACGAGCAGTACTTC.

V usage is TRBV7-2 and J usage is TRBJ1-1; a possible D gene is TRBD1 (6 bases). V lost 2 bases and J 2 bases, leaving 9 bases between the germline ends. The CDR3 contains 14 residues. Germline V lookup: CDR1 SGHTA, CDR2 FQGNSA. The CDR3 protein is CASSLTGTNTEAFF. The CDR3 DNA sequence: TGTGCCAGCAGCTTAACAGGGACCAACACTGAAGCTTTCTTT.

The CDR3: CASSEEMNTEAFF. CDR3 sequence (DNA): TGTGCCAGCAGTGAAGAAATGAACACTGAAGCTTTCTTT. The chain recombines TRBV2 with TRBJ1-1, with unresolved D. Germline CDR1 is SNHLY and CDR2 is FYNNEI. V lost 1 base and J lost 0, with 3 bases in between. The CDR3 runs 13 residues.

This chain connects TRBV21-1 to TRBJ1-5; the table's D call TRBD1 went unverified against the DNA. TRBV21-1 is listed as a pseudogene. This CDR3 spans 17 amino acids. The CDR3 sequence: CASSERGSGDSNQPQHF. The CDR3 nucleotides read TGTGCCAGCAGCGAAAGGGGTTCAGGGGATAGCAATCAGCCCCAGCATTTT.

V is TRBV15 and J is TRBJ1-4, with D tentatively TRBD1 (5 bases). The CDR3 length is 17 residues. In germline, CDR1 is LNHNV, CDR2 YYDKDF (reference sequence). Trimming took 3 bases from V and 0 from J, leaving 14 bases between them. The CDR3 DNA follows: TGTGCCACCAGCAGGCCGAACGGGGCCTCAACTAATGAAAAACTGTTTTTT. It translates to CATSRPNGASTNEKLFF.

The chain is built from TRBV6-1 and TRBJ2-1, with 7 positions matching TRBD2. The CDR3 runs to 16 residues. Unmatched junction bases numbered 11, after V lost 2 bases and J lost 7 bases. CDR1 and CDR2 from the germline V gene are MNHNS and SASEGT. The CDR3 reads CASSENWAGVGNEQFF. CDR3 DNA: TGTGCCAGCAGTGAAAATTGGGCGGGAGTCGGGAATGAGCAGTTCTTC.

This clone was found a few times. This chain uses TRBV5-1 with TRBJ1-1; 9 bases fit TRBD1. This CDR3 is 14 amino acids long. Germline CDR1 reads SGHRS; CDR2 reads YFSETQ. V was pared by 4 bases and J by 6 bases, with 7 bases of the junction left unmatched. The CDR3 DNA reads TGCGCCAGCAGCCGGGGACAGGGTCTTTCTGAAGCTTTCTTT. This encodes CASSRGQGLSEAFF. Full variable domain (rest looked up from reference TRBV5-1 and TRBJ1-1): KAGVTQTPRYLIKTRGQQVTLSCSPISGHRSVSWYQQTPGQGLQFLFEYFSETQRNKGNFPGRFSGRQFSNSRSEMNVSTLELGDSALYLCASSRGQGLSEAFFGQGTRLTVV.

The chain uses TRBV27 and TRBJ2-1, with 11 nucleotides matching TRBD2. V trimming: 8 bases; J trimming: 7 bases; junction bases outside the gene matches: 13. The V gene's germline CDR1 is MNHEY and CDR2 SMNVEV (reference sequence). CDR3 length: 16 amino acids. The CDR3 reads CASYPTLAGGGNEQFF. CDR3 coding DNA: TGTGCCAGCTATCCAACATTAGCGGGAGGGGGAAATGAGCAGTTCTTC.

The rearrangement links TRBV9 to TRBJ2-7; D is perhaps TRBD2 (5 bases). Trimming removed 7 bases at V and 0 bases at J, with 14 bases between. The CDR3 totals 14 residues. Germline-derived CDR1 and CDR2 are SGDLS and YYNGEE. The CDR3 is CASSRDPGSYEQYF. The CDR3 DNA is TGTGCCAGCTCCCGGGATCCCGGCTCCTACGAGCAGTACTTC.

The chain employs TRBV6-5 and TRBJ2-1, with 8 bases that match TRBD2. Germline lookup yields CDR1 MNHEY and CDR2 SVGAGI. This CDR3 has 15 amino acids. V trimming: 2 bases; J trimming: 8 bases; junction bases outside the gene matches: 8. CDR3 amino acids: CASSYPGGPGDEQFF. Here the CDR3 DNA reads TGTGCCAGCAGTTACCCGGGAGGGCCGGGAGATGAGCAGTTCTTC.

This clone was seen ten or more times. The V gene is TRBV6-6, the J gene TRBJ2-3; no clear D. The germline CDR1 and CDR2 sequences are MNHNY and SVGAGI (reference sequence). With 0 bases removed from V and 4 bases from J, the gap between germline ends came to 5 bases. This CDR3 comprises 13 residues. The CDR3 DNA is TGTGCCAGCAGTTACTCGATTGCAGATACGCAGTATTTT. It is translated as CASSYSIADTQYF.

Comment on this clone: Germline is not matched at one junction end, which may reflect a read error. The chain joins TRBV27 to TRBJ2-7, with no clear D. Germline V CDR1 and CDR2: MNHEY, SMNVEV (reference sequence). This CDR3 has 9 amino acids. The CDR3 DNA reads TGTGCCAGCACCCAACGACGGTCCTTC. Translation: CASTQRRSF.

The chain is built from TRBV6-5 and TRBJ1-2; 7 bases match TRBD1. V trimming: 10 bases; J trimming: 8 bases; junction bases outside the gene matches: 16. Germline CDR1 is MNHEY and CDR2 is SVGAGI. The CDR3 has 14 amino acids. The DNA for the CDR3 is TGTGCCACCCTCGTAGTAGGGAGGGGGCAGGGCTACACCTTC. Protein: CATLVVGRGQGYTF.

CDR3 coding DNA: TGCGCCAGCAGCCAAGCGGCCTCTCCAGATACGCAGTATTTT. Its translation: CASSQAASPDTQYF. This rearrangement joins TRBV4-3 to TRBJ2-3; D call uncertain. Trimming pared 1 base from V and 4 bases from J, leaving 9 bases between. Germline lookup yields CDR1 LGHNA and CDR2 YSLEER. CDR3 length: 14 residues.